This entry features one T cell receptor (beta chain) sequence. Clones were sequenced by immunoSEQ multiplex PCR, and TCRdb holds only the in-frame ones, with some missing. This sample has 90,000 to 150,000 clones, with about 90% found just once. CDR3 length equals 13 residues. V lost 3 bases and J lost 5, with 11 bases in between. In germline, CDR1 is WNHNN, CDR2 SYGVQD (reference sequence). The sample comes from a study of T cell responses to AZD1222 COVID-19 vaccine. The overall study: Doses given second, at about 4 or about 12 weeks, were pooled.

The specimen was peripheral blood, collected on day 0 of AZD1222 vaccination. The clonotype originates from an adult in good health. The chain employs TRBV10-1 and TRBJ2-7; weak D call: TRBD1 (6 bases). CDR3 amino acids: CASSEGTRDEQYF. The CDR3, as DNA: TGCGCCAGCAGTGAAGGGACACGGGACGAGCAGTACTTC.